This TCR beta chain emerged from a study of blood T cells in healthy people across ages (dated by TCRdb to between 2014 and 2016). About the investigation overall: Template switching captured roughly one uniquely barcoded TCR beta cDNA molecule per two T cells in model experiments. To track age-related changes in TCR beta repertoire diversity, the study relied on deep sequencing normalized with unique cDNA molecular identifiers. Four age groups were formed from the donors: young (average approximately 17 years), middle-aged (approximately 39), aged (about 68) and long-lived (about 80). The study analyzed two additional independent replicas of 1 million unique cDNA reads from the same blood draw for two donors, one aged 18 to 29 and one aged 80 or older. To avoid experimental bias, donors of different ages were spread randomly across the sequencing lanes.

The library was made by 5' RACE. Sequencing was performed on an Illumina HiSeq 2500. A second roughly 7 to 11 cycle PCR used a sample-barcoded 5' primer and a J-beta primer mix. A template-switch 5' adaptor carrying 12 random nucleotides introduced a unique molecular identifier onto each TCR beta cDNA molecule. Each sample yielded at least 2.5 million CDR3-containing paired-end reads. First-strand cDNA synthesis was performed from all RNA using the Mint cDNA synthesis kit, with priming by a TRBC-specific oligonucleotide. Following uracil-DNA glycosylase treatment, all cDNA underwent a first 18-cycle PCR with the universal primers M1SS and BC2_uni_R. Processing in the source paper ran as follows. Each sample was normalized by randomly selecting 1 million high-quality reads, each carrying a distinct molecular identifier. Reads with shared molecular identifiers were discarded instead of being binned into consensus sequences. MiTCR, with a Q25 quality threshold and the strictest error-elimination algorithm, was used for CDR3 identification, clonotype clustering and error correction. A nonparametric unseen species model with Euler transformation was used to estimate lower-bound total TCR beta diversity. In TCRdb, the public reads were trimmed at Q25 with fastp and aligned with MiXCR, with productive beta chains retained. When rows share a CDR3 protein, they turn into one entry using the most common DNA and genes. In this record, the V and J calls reflect TCRdb's handling and not the investigators' own analysis. Across this sample there are fewer than 1,000,000 distinct CDR3 sequences, with about 45% seen only once. The ten biggest clones cover around 18% of the sample.

From the cysteine through the phenylalanine, the CDR3 covers 18 amino acids. Just CDR3 DNA is preserved here, 54 bases in frame from base 1. Overall study results and their limits: Total diversity estimates from one million sequenced T cells were considered lower bounds and underestimates. Donor CMV infection status was unknown, potentially confounding age-related changes in expanded clonotypes. Observed TCR beta diversity per million T cells fell roughly linearly with age, and a significant reduction was already apparent by age approximately 40. Bulk unsorted PBMC profiling prevented conclusive comparison of naive and antigen-experienced compartments. A strong correlation was found between observed TCR beta diversity and the percentage of naive T cells measured by flow cytometry. Compared with the aged group, the long-lived group had more naive CD4+ T cells, fewer expanded clones and increased TCR diversity, a pattern suggesting age selection.

The 39 donors, aged about 6 to 95 years, were systemically healthy Caucasian individuals from Russia. Approximately 9 milliliters of peripheral blood were collected from each donor into EDTA-treated Vacutainer tubes. Ficoll-Paque density-gradient centrifugation was used to isolate PBMCs, with at least 6 million per sample. Trizol reagent was used to extract total RNA from the PBMCs, yielding at least 6 micrograms per sample. For every donor, an aliquot of PBMCs went through flow cytometry to measure the percentages of naive CD45RAhigh/CD27high T cells. Concerning this clonotype itself: Its target antigen remains unknown. Base quality data are lacking; no much larger clone is found one base away.

The sequence derives from a man older than 75 in good health. The chain is assembled from TRBV21-1 and TRBJ2-5; TRBD2 reflects the table's D call only, with no check against the DNA. Matching the DNA end better, TRBJ2-7 makes the J call doubtful. TRBV21-1 is a known pseudogene. Sequencing was performed on blood. CDR3 protein: CASSKEGGGVRIEYEQYF. The DNA reads as follows: TGTGCCAGCAGCAAAGAGGGGGGAGGGGTTAGGATCGAATACGAGCAGTACTTC.